This note documents a single TCR beta chain sequence. The data are from a study of blood T cell repertoires in COVID-19. Study members were between 18 and 89 years old and lived in 20 to 30 US regions. The J segment lost 5 bases and the V segment lost 1 base, leaving 7 bases of the junction unmatched. Germline CDR1 and CDR2: SGHTA and FQGTGA. This CDR3 is built from 16 residues. In the study's own analysis: Estimated nucleated cell counts came from reference gene primer amplification. Only in-frame clones appear in the TCRdb table, and some are missing; sequencing was by immunoSEQ multiplex PCR. V, J and clone size reflect that table, while D and trimming were determined from the DNA. Of fewer than 250,000 clones listed, 70% to 90% are singletons.

The clonotype comes from a man aged 50 or older who had been exposed to COVID-19. V is TRBV7-3 and J is TRBJ2-3; TRBD2 aligns across 9 bases. What was sequenced was PBMCs or T cells enriched from blood (not recorded which). CDR3 in amino acids: CASSLSVAGAVDTQYF. The CDR3 DNA sequence: TGTGCCAGCAGCTTAAGCGTAGCGGGGGCGGTAGATACGCAGTATTTT.